The 11 T cell receptor beta chains listed next were all sequenced from one sample in a study of T cells after yellow fever vaccination. TCRdb called the 5' RACE reads again in MiXCR, with one record for every CDR3 protein. The sample holds 500,000 to 650,000 distinct CDR3 sequences, about 13% seen once. The specimen was PBMCs, collected on the day of the yellow fever booster vaccination. The receptor set was obtained from a man younger than 45 who received the YFV17D yellow fever vaccine.

This clonotype was seen a handful of times. This chain joins TRBV12-3 or TRBV12-4 and TRBJ2-7, with D possibly TRBD2 on 6 matching bases. V gave up 4 bases and J gave up 3 bases, with 13 bases separating them. There are 14 residues in the CDR3. CDR3 sequence: CASSSGVGGYEQYF. DNA of the CDR3: TGTGCCAGCAGTTCGGGAGTTGGGGGCTACGAGCAGTACTTC.

The gene calls are TRBV6-1 and TRBJ1-2; a possible D gene is TRBD1 (6 bases). Looked up from germline, CDR1 is MNHNS and CDR2 is SASEGT. The CDR3 is 15 residues long. Between the trimmed V and J ends, which lost 7 bases and 2 bases, there was a span of 17 bases. The CDR3 sequence: CASTWDPGQNYGYTF. DNA of the CDR3: TGTGCCAGCACCTGGGACCCTGGACAGAACTATGGCTACACCTTC.

This clonotype has more than one count but fewer than ten. The V gene is TRBV7-2, the J gene TRBJ1-4; no clear D gene. The CDR3 runs to 13 residues. Germline V gene data show CDR1 as SGHTA and CDR2 as FQGNSA. Deletions cut 4 bases from V and 7 bases from J, with 10 bases between. The DNA for the CDR3 is TGTGCCAGCAGCTCCAGATTTGGTGAAAAACTGTTTTTT. Protein sequence: CASSSRFGEKLFF.

This chain links TRBV27 with TRBJ2-5, with D possibly being TRBD1 (6 bases). Trimming removed 4 bases from V and 7 bases from J, with 19 bases in between. The CDR3 has 15 residues. Germline-derived CDR1 and CDR2 are MNHEY and SMNVEV (reference sequence). CDR3 nucleotides: TGTGCCAGCAGTTCCGGCCCAGGGGAATTCGTGACCCAGTACTTC. Protein sequence: CASSSGPGEFVTQYF.

The rearrangement links TRBV27 to TRBJ1-1; D call uncertain. Germline V gene lookup returns CDR1 MNHEY and CDR2 SMNVEV (reference sequence). The CDR3 extends over 12 amino acids. V lost 4 bases, J lost 6 bases, and 9 bases lay in between. The CDR3 here is CASSSQLAEAFF. The CDR3 DNA follows: TGTGCCAGCAGTTCACAGTTGGCTGAAGCTTTCTTT.

The J gene is TRBJ2-7, the V gene TRBV20-1; D possibly matches TRBD1 or TRBD2 (5 bases each). Germline V gene data show CDR1 as DFQATT and CDR2 as SNEGSKA (reference sequence). This CDR3 has 13 residues. The V gene lost 3 bases and the J gene lost 5 bases, with 14 bases spanning the gap. CDR3 residues: CSASTPGLDEQYF. The CDR3 DNA follows: TGCAGTGCTAGCACCCCGGGGCTCGACGAGCAGTACTTC.

This clonotype has a count of ten or more. The DNA of the CDR3 is TGTGCCAGCAGTGAGGGACAGGGTAGGAGCTACGAGCAGTACTTC. Its translation is CASSEGQGRSYEQYF. The V and J genes are TRBV7-2 and TRBJ2-7, with 9 bases lining up with TRBD1. The ends lost 6 bases at V and 3 bases at J; junction bases unmatched: 9. The CDR3 is 15 residues long. CDR1 is SGHTA and CDR2 is FQGNSA in the germline V gene. Full variable domain (rest looked up from reference TRBV7-2 and TRBJ2-7): GAGVSQSPSNKVTEKGKDVELRCDPISGHTALYWYRQSLGQGLEFLIYFQGNSAPDKSGLPSDRFSAERTGGSVSTLTIQRTQQEDSAVYLCASSEGQGRSYEQYFGPGTRLTVT.

This clonotype has only a few counts. The rearrangement links TRBV25-1 to TRBJ2-5; 8 bases line up with TRBD1. With 0 bases clipped from V and 4 bases from J, the junction kept 10 bases outside the gene matches. Germline values: CDR1 MGHDK, CDR2 SYGVNS. This CDR3 is built from 17 residues. The CDR3, as DNA: TGTGCCAGCAGTGAATATCGCTCCAGGGGGCCTCGAGAGACCCAGTACTTC. This sequence encodes CASSEYRSRGPRETQYF.

This clonotype was seen repeatedly, ten times or more. This rearrangement joins TRBV5-1 to TRBJ2-2; 9 bases align to TRBD2. Germline CDR1 SGHRS, CDR2 YFSETQ. After removal of 4 bases from V and 3 bases from J, the junction contained 7 bases not matched to a gene. The CDR3 is 16 amino acids. The CDR3 sequence: CASSSSGRGDTGELFF. The CDR3 DNA reads TGCGCCAGCAGCAGTAGCGGGAGAGGCGACACCGGGGAGCTGTTTTTT.

V usage is TRBV20-1 and J usage is TRBJ2-1; D is possibly TRBD1 (6 bases). This CDR3 comprises 14 residues. In germline, CDR1 is DFQATT, CDR2 SNEGSKA (reference sequence). The V end was cut by 2 bases, the J end by 4 bases, with 12 bases between. The CDR3 protein is CSARISRGYNEQFF. CDR3 nucleotides: TGCAGTGCTAGAATATCTAGGGGGTACAATGAGCAGTTCTTC.

With respect to this clonotype: This could be a read error, since a much larger clone is one nucleotide away. This rearrangement joins TRBV5-1 to TRBJ2-2; D gene uncertain. The CDR3 extends over 12 amino acids. The germline CDR1 and CDR2 sequences are SGHRS and YFSETQ. CDR3 sequence reads: CASSVETVELFF. The CDR3 DNA reads TGCGCCAGCAGCGTAGAGACCGTGGAGCTGTTTTTT. The whole variable domain, remainder taken from reference TRBV5-1 and TRBJ2-2, is KAGVTQTPRYLIKTRGQQVTLSCSPISGHRSVSWYQQTPGQGLQFLFEYFSETQRNKGNFPGRFSGRQFSNSRSEMNVSTLELGDSALYLCASSVETVELFFGEGSRLTVL.